These 14 T cell receptor beta chains were sequenced from one sample in a study of blood T cell repertoires in COVID-19. The table came from immunoSEQ multiplex PCR; TCRdb's copy has only in-frame clones and leaves some out. This sample has tens of thousands of clones; 89% occur once, and the top ten carry about 0.36%. The specimen sequenced was peripheral blood. These receptors were obtained from a human donor in a cohort sampled during active COVID-19.

V usage is TRBV29-1 and J usage is TRBJ1-1, with a possible D match to TRBD1 (6 bases). CDR3 size: 12 residues. Between the trimmed V and J ends, which lost 6 bases and 2 bases, there was a span of 10 bases. Germline V lookup: CDR1 SQVTM, CDR2 ANQGSEA. CDR3 bases: TGCAGCGTAGACAGGTTAAACACTGAAGCTTTCTTT. Translation gives CSVDRLNTEAFF.

J is TRBJ1-4 and V is TRBV3-1 (or the pseudogene TRBV3-2); 8 nucleotides line up with TRBD1. Looked up from germline, CDR1 is LGHDT and CDR2 is YNNKEL (reference sequence). Trimming cost V 4 bases and J 0 bases; bases outside gene matches: 7. This CDR3 comprises 17 residues. CDR3 residues: CASSLVPGQATNEKLFF. The CDR3 DNA sequence: TGTGCCAGCAGCCTCGTCCCGGGACAGGCAACTAATGAAAAACTGTTTTTT.

The gene calls are TRBV19 and TRBJ1-5; 8 bases agree with TRBD1. Germline V gene lookup returns CDR1 LNHDA and CDR2 SQIVND (reference sequence). V lost 5 bases to trimming and J lost 2 bases; unmatched junction nucleotides: 8. The CDR3 consists of 16 residues. CDR3 sequence: CASSPQGQGGNQPQHF. The CDR3 nucleotides read TGTGCCAGTAGTCCCCAAGGACAGGGCGGCAATCAGCCCCAGCATTTT. Full variable domain (remainder filled in from reference TRBV19 and TRBJ1-5): DGGITQSPKYLFRKEGQNVTLSCEQNLNHDAMYWYRQDPGQGLRLIYYSQIVNDFQKGDIAEGYSVSREKKESFPLTVTSAQKNPTAFYLCASSPQGQGGNQPQHFGDGTRLSIL.

The V gene is TRBV4-3, the J gene TRBJ1-2, with 7 positions matching TRBD1. The germline CDR1 and CDR2 sequences are LGHNA and YSLEER. The CDR3 length is 17 residues. V lost 3 bases and J lost 3; bases outside the gene matches: 13. Here the CDR3 reads CASSQDRQGFQDYGYTF. The DNA for the CDR3 is TGCGCCAGCAGCCAGGACCGACAGGGTTTCCAAGACTATGGCTACACCTTC.

The chain's CDR3 is CASSYSYEGAPGYTF. The CDR3 bases are TGTGCCAGCAGTTACTCGTATGAGGGGGCGCCTGGCTACACCTTC. The genes are TRBV6-5 and TRBJ1-2, with TRBD1 identical over 7 bases. V shed 0 bases and J 7 bases; nucleotides not matched to a gene: 8. CDR3 size: 15 residues. Per germline, CDR1 MNHEY and CDR2 SVGAGI.

The rearrangement links TRBV7-9 to TRBJ1-2; maybe TRBD1 (6 bases). CDR3 size: 15 residues. CDR1 and CDR2 from the germline V gene are SEHNR and FQNEAQ (reference sequence). The germline V and J ends were trimmed by 1 base and 2 bases, with 11 bases remaining between them. CDR3 nucleotide sequence: TGTGCCAGCAGCTTAGATGAGACAGGAAACTATGGCTACACCTTC. Residues: CASSLDETGNYGYTF.

The table lists this clone with a count of one. The V and J genes are TRBV4-1 and TRBJ1-4; TRBD1 is a possible D gene (6 bases). Trimming cost V 3 bases and J 2 bases, with 13 bases left between them. Germline V gene data show CDR1 as MGHRA and CDR2 as YSYEKL. This CDR3 has 16 amino acids. As DNA, the CDR3 is TGCGCCAGCAGCCAGGAAATCACAGGGACTAATGAAAAACTGTTTTTT. Translation gives CASSQEITGTNEKLFF.

The chain recombines TRBV5-4 with TRBJ1-2; TRBD1 aligns across 9 bases. The V gene end was trimmed by 2 bases and the J gene end by 2 bases; junction bases not matched to a gene: 1. The CDR3 is 14 amino acids. The germline gives CDR1 SGHNT, CDR2 YYREEE (reference sequence). The CDR3 DNA reads TGTGCCAGCAGCTTACAGGGGGCCAACTATGGCTACACCTTC. Its translation is CASSLQGANYGYTF.

In this sample, this clone turned up a few times. The chain uses TRBV7-2 and TRBJ1-3, with 8 bases fitting TRBD1. V lost 5 bases to trimming and J lost 4 bases; unmatched junction nucleotides: 7. The CDR3 spans 15 residues. Germline V CDR1 and CDR2: SGHTA, FQGNSA. CDR3 sequence: CASSPGGVAGNTIYF. Written as DNA, the CDR3 is TGTGCCAGCAGCCCAGGGGGCGTAGCGGGAAACACCATATATTTT.

The V and J genes are TRBV6-5 and TRBJ1-2; 7 bases match TRBD1. The CDR3 is made up of 13 amino acids. The junction had 2 bases not matched to a gene; V was cut back by 6 bases and J by 1 base. Per the germline V gene, CDR1 is MNHEY and CDR2 is SVGAGI. CDR3 sequence reads: CASRRQGNYGYTF. DNA of the CDR3: TGTGCCAGCAGACGACAGGGTAACTATGGCTACACCTTC.

V usage is TRBV15 and J usage is TRBJ2-3, with D perhaps matching TRBD1 (5 bases). Trimming removed 1 base at V and 4 bases at J, with 15 bases between. The CDR3 spans 16 residues. Germline V lookup: CDR1 LNHNV, CDR2 YYDKDF (reference sequence). The CDR3 DNA reads TGTGCCACCAGCAGAGGCAGGGCGGCGGCTCCAGATACGCAGTATTTT. Translated: CATSRGRAAAPDTQYF. Full variable domain (missing parts from reference TRBV15 and TRBJ2-3): DAMVIQNPRYQVTQFGKPVTLSCSQTLNHNVMYWYQQKSSQAPKLLFHYYDKDFNNEADTPDNFQSRRPNTSFCFLDIRSPGLGDTAMYLCATSRGRAAAPDTQYFGPGTRLTVL.

The CDR3 region is CASSLDPGSNQPQHF. The CDR3 DNA reads as TGTGCCAGCAGCTTAGATCCAGGTAGCAATCAGCCCCAGCATTTT. V and J are TRBV7-6 and TRBJ1-5; D unclear. Germline V lookup: CDR1 SGHVS, CDR2 FNYEAQ. This CDR3 contains 15 residues. V was pared by 1 base and J by 0 bases, with 7 bases between.

This chain links TRBV7-9 with TRBJ2-6, with D possibly TRBD1 on 6 matching bases. The CDR3 totals 16 residues. Trimming cost V 8 bases and J 0 bases, with 14 bases left between them. CDR1 is SEHNR, CDR2 FQNEAQ, per germline (reference sequence). The CDR3 DNA follows: TGTGCCAGCGGCCGAACAGGGATCTCTGGGGCCAACGTCCTGACTTTC. The encoded protein is CASGRTGISGANVLTF. The whole variable domain, filled in from reference TRBV7-9 and TRBJ2-6, reads DTGVSQNPRHKITKRGQNVTFRCDPISEHNRLYWYRQTLGQGPEFLTYFQNEAQLEKSRLLSDRFSAERPKGSFSTLEIQRTEQGDSAMYLCASGRTGISGANVLTFGAGSRLTVL.

The genes are TRBV10-3 and TRBJ1-1, with a possible D match to TRBD1 (6 bases). The CDR3 contains 12 residues. Germline CDR1 is ENHRY and CDR2 is SYGVKD. The V end was cut by 6 bases, the J end by 10 bases, with 15 bases between. The CDR3 sequence: CAIRADSTGAFF. CDR3 DNA: TGTGCCATCAGGGCGGACAGTACGGGAGCTTTCTTT.